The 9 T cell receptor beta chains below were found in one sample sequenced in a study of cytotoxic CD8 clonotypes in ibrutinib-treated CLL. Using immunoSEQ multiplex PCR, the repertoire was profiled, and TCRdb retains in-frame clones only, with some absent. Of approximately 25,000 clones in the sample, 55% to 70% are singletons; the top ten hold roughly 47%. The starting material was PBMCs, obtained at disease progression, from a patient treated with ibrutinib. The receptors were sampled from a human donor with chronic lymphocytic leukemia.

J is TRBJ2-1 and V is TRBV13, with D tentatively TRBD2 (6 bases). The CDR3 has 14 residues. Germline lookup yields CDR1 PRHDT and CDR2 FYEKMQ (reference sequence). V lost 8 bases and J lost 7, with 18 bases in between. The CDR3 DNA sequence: TGTGCCAGCGCGGGGTATGGGGTTAGAAATGAGCAGTTCTTC. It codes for CASAGYGVRNEQFF.

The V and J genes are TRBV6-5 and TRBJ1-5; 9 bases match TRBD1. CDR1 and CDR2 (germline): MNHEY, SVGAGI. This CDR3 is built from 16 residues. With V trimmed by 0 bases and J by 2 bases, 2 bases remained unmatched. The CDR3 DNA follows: TGTGCCAGCAGTTACTCGAGGACAGGGGGCAATCAGCCCCAGCATTTT. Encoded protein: CASSYSRTGGNQPQHF.

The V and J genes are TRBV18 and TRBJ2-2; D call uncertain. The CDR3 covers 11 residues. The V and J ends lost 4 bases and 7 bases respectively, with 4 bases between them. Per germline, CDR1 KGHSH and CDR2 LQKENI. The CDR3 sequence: CASSRGGELFF. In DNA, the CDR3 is TGTGCCAGCTCACGGGGCGGGGAGCTGTTTTTT.

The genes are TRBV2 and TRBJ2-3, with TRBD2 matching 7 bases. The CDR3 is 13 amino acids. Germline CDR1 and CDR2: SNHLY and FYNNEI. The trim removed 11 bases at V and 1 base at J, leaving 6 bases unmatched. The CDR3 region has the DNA TGTGCCTCCAAGCGGGACGGCACAGATACGCAGTATTTT. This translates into CASKRDGTDTQYF.

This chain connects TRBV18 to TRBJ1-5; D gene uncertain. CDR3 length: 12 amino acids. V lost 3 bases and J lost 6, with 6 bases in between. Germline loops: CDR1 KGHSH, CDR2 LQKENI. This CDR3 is CASSPSGQPQHF. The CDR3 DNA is TGTGCCAGCTCACCCAGCGGTCAGCCCCAGCATTTT.

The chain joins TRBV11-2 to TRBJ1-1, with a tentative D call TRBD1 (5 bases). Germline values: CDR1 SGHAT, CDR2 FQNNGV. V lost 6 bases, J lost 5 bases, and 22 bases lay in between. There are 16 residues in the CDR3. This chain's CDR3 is CASRPLTVPRRTEAFF. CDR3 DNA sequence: TGTGCCAGCAGACCACTGACAGTCCCTAGAAGGACTGAAGCTTTCTTT.

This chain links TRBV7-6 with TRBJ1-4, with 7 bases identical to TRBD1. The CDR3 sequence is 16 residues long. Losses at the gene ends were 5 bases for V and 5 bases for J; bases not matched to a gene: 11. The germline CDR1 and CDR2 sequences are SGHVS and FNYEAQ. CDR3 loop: CASSPYTGTVNEKLFF. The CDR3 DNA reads TGTGCCAGCAGCCCGTACACCGGGACAGTGAATGAAAAACTGTTTTTT.

CDR3 sequence (DNA): TGTGCCAGCAGTTTAGGACAGAGCACAGATACGCAGTATTTT. It yields the protein CASSLGQSTDTQYF. The V and J genes are TRBV27 and TRBJ2-3, with D perhaps matching TRBD1 (6 bases). The CDR3 is made up of 14 amino acids. V dropped 2 bases and J dropped 0 bases, with 6 bases sitting between them. Germline V gene sequence: CDR1 MNHEY, CDR2 SMNVEV (reference sequence).

CDR3 amino acids: CASSLVLATDTQYF. Here the CDR3 DNA reads TGTGCCAGCAGCTTAGTACTAGCCACAGATACGCAGTATTTT. The chain has TRBV7-8 and TRBJ2-3, with TRBD2 as a possible D gene (6 bases). The V gene's germline CDR1 is SGHVS and CDR2 FQNEAQ. The ends were cut back, 1 base at V and 2 bases at J, with 7 bases in the middle. The CDR3 sequence is 14 residues long.